This T cell receptor beta chain was recovered during a study of post-analysis software for immune sequencing data (dated by TCRdb to the mid-2010s). In the study overall: Disease courses on record covered relapsing-remitting, secondary progressive and progressive-relapsing multiple sclerosis, though some patients had no subtype annotation. A subset of samples was prepared in parallel using single-end sample barcoding, then pooled and co-amplified after Illumina adapter ligation. The multiple sclerosis patient repertoires were compared with approximately 11 previously published healthy control repertoires from donors aged about 6 to 26 years. Study-wide conclusions, independent of this receptor: Normalized Chao1 diversity was significantly lower in multiple sclerosis patients than controls, suggesting substantial peripheral T-cell clonal expansion. When samples were clustered directly using the F measure, samples prepared in the same batch co-clustered strongly, which prompted a batch-effect correction. The control group was slightly older than the multiple sclerosis patient group.

TCR beta repertoires were profiled from peripheral blood of roughly 13 young patients with multiple sclerosis to demonstrate the VDJtools post-analysis software. Multiple sclerosis patients were children and adolescents aged about 6 to 16 years. Library construction relied on PCR. The sequencer was an Illumina HiSeq 2500. Unique molecular identifiers were incorporated into TCR beta cDNA libraries to reduce PCR and sequencing biases. Roughly 500,000 cDNA molecules were obtained per 1 to 10 million input T cells, so each molecule approximated one T cell. The patient libraries were prepared and sequenced using the same protocol as the earlier healthy control dataset. Within a given batch, samples were prepared together, multiplexed and sequenced on the same HiSeq lane. The study's processing was this. MIGEC was used to process the raw barcoded reads, and molecular identifier groups with only a single read were discarded before consensus assembly and CDR3 extraction. Clonotype tables were post-analysed with VDJtools, and diversity was normalized by down-sampling all datasets to the smallest sample size. In repertoire overlap clustering, CDR3 amino acid sequences, but not nucleotide sequences, were matched to correct batch-related cross-sample contamination. Using fastp trimming at Q25 and MiXCR clonotype assembly, TCRdb reanalyzed the public sequencing data and kept in-frame beta chains. CDR3 protein sequences are deduplicated, and each keeps its most common genes and DNA. These V and J calls are TCRdb output, not the study's own analysis. The sample table shows 700,000 to 900,000 distinct CDR3 sequences, and around 45% are seen once. Over 4.5% of the sample is taken by the ten largest.

A remark on this clonotype: It lacks a known antigen. Base qualities are not recorded, but no much larger clone differs from it by a single base.

Sequenced sample: blood. This receptor was obtained from a girl aged 5-17 years with multiple sclerosis.

The DNA reads TGTGCCAGCAGCCGACAGTACTACGAGCAGTACTTC. It codes for CASSRQYYEQYF. The chain is encoded by TRBV7-9 joined to TRBJ2-5; the best D guess is TRBD1, with 5 bases matching. The J call is in doubt because the DNA end fits TRBJ2-7 better. Reading from cysteine to phenylalanine, the CDR3 counts 12 amino acids. Only the CDR3 part of the read is kept: 36 bases, read in frame from the first base. CDR1 and CDR2, looked up from the germline V gene (reference sequence), are SEHNR and FQNEAQ.